A selection of T cell receptor beta chains follows, all from one sample in a study of CD8 T cells in Susac syndrome. Via MiXCR, TCRdb re-called the immunoSEQ multiplex PCR reads, giving one row per CDR3 protein. The table records some 100,000 distinct CDR3 sequences, 92% of them present only once. The sample comprised CD4+ T cells from PBMCs. These receptors came from a human donor in good health. Both conserved end residues are part of each CDR3. D genes are given only for firm matches. Clone size is shown for a subset of rows, as once, few, many or a class of expanded clone.

j_gene | d_gene | abundance | v_gene | CDR3aa | CDR3nt
TRBJ1-2 | TRBD1 | NA | TRBV9 | CASSAGGGNYGYTF | TGTGCCAGCAGCGCAGGGGGAGGCAACTATGGCTACACCTTC
TRBJ2-2 | TRBD1 | NA | TRBV29-1 | CSVEDRGRAATGELFF | TGCAGCGTTGAAGACAGGGGGCGTGCGGCCACCGGGGAGCTGTTTTTT
TRBJ2-1 | NA | once | TRBV20-1 | CSGWGENNNEQFF | TGCAGTGGATGGGGGGAGAACAACAATGAGCAGTTCTTC
TRBJ1-1 | NA | NA | TRBV7-6 | CASSLDPGVMNTEAFF | TGTGCCAGCAGCTTAGATCCAGGAGTCATGAACACTGAAGCTTTCTTT
TRBJ1-1 | NA | NA | TRBV5-6 | CASSVQPQSRNTEAFF | TGTGCCAGCAGCGTGCAACCTCAGTCGAGGAACACTGAAGCTTTCTTT
TRBJ1-1 | TRBD1 | NA | TRBV6-2/TRBV6-3 | CASSPITGGAYTEAFF | TGTGCCAGCAGCCCTATCACAGGGGGCGCTTACACTGAAGCTTTCTTT
TRBJ2-1 | TRBD1 | NA | TRBV7-9 | CASSQDRGSYNEQFF | TGTGCCAGCAGCCAAGACAGGGGCTCCTACAATGAGCAGTTCTTC
TRBJ1-1 | TRBD1 | few | TRBV3-1 | CASSTGWDTEAFF | TGTGCCAGTTCGACAGGGTGGGACACTGAAGCTTTCTTT
TRBJ1-5 | NA | once | TRBV6-2/TRBV6-3 | CASSYLQQDQPQHF | TGTGCCAGCAGTTACCTCCAGCAAGATCAGCCCCAGCATTTT
TRBJ1-2 | NA | NA | TRBV27 | CASSSGPYYGYTF | TGTGCCAGCAGTTCGGGACCTTACTATGGCTACACCTTC
TRBJ2-7 | NA | NA | TRBV5-1 | CASSLGDTPSYEQYF | TGCGCCAGCAGCTTGGGGGACACACCCTCCTACGAGCAGTACTTC
TRBJ1-1 | NA | NA | TRBV7-9 | CASSLAGSGNTEAFF | TGTGCCAGCAGCTTAGCTGGTTCCGGGAACACTGAAGCTTTCTTT
TRBJ1-4 | NA | NA | TRBV27 | CASSLSKGGGTANEKLFF | TGTGCCAGCAGTTTATCGAAGGGGGGCGGCACTGCTAATGAAAAACTGTTTTTT
TRBJ1-1 | NA | NA | TRBV7-9 | CASRQFAGTQGANTEAFF | TGTGCCAGCAGACAGTTCGCTGGGACCCAGGGAGCGAACACTGAAGCTTTCTTT
TRBJ2-3 | NA | NA | TRBV7-3 | CASSYGDSDTQYF | TGTGCCAGCAGCTACGGGGACTCAGATACGCAGTATTTT
TRBJ2-1 | TRBD2 | NA | TRBV7-2 | CASSFRLAGAYNEQFF | TGTGCCAGCAGCTTTCGACTAGCGGGGGCCTACAATGAGCAGTTCTTC
TRBJ2-1 | TRBD1 | NA | TRBV3-1 | CASSPGGSNDNEQFF | TGTGCCAGCAGCCCAGGGGGTAGTAACGACAATGAGCAGTTCTTC
TRBJ2-1 | NA | NA | TRBV30 | CACNHHNEQFF | TGTGCCTGTAACCATCACAATGAGCAGTTCTTC
TRBJ2-1 | NA | once | TRBV28 | CASSLLGEEQFF | TGTGCCAGCAGTTTACTCGGAGAGGAGCAGTTCTTC
TRBJ2-1 | NA | NA | TRBV24-1 | CATSDYGNEQFF | TGTGCCACCAGTGATTACGGGAATGAGCAGTTCTTC
TRBJ2-2 | NA | NA | TRBV6-1 | CASSPRPGDTGELFF | TGTGCCAGCAGCCCCCGGCCTGGGGACACCGGGGAGCTGTTTTTT
TRBJ2-6 | NA | NA | TRBV19 | CASTRRSGANVLTF | TGTGCCAGCACTAGGCGGTCTGGGGCCAACGTCCTGACTTTC
TRBJ1-5 | NA | NA | TRBV7-8 | CASSLDVRDQNTMRNQPQHF | TGTGCCAGCAGCTTAGACGTCAGGGATCAGAACACAATGCGTAATCAGCCCCAGCATTTT
TRBJ1-2 | NA | NA | TRBV7-6 | CASSRPSDYGYTF | TGTGCCAGCAGCCGTCCCTCGGACTATGGCTACACCTTC